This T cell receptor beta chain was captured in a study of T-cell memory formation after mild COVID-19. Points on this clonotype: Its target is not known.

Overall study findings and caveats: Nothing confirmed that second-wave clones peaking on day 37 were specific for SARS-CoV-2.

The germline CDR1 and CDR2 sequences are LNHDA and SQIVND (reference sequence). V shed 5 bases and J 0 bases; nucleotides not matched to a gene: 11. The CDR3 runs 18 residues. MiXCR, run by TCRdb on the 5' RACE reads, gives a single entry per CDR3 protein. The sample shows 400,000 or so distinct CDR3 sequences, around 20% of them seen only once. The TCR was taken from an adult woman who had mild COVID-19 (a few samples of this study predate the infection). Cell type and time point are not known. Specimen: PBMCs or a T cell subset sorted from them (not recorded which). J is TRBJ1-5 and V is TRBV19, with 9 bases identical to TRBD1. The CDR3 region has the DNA TGTGCCAGTAGTTCCCTCGGGACAGGGAAATATAGCAATCAGCCCCAGCATTTT. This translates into CASSSLGTGKYSNQPQHF.